The clone carrying this TCR beta chain is classed as medium-sized (0.01 to 0.1%). Antigen: not known. The trim removed 6 bases at V and 3 bases at J, leaving 7 bases unmatched. This CDR3 region has 14 residues. Germline lookup yields CDR1 MNHEY and CDR2 SMNVEV (reference sequence). This specimen belongs to a study of T cell repertoires in ileal Crohn's disease. For the study at large: Postoperative therapy was given to about half: 11 thiopurines, about 20 anti-TNF agents.

The sample's time point: inflamed ileum from the surgical specimen. Produced via immunoSEQ multiplex PCR; TCRdb's table is partial and in-frame only. Of around 15,000 clones in the sample, about 70% were seen once. Regarding the study as a whole: Sorted CD8 T cells held more high-frequency clones than CD4.

V and J are TRBV27 and TRBJ1-2; TRBD1 matches at 7 bases. The sequence derives from an adult with Crohn's disease. Sequenced input: ileal tissue. The CDR3 here is CASRANRGDYGYTF. The CDR3 region has the DNA TGTGCCAGCAGGGCTAACAGGGGAGACTATGGCTACACCTTC.